This TCR beta chain is from a study of OX40 agonist ivuxolimab in advanced cancers. Regarding the complete study: Ivuxolimab was an agonistic, fully human IgG2 monoclonal antibody directed against OX40 (CD134), a costimulatory receptor. Intravenous ivuxolimab was administered to patients every 2 weeks at six dose levels: 0.01, 0.1, 0.3, 1.5, 3 and 10 mg/kg. Of the approximately 50 patients in dose escalation, some 19 had hepatocellular carcinoma, some 15 had melanoma, 9 had renal cell carcinoma and 9 had head and neck cancer. In the dose-escalation cohort, roughly 82% of patients were male, and the mean age was 60 years with a range of about 20 to 90. Patients were allowed to have had prior anti-PD-1, anti-PD-L1 or anti-CTLA-4 therapy, and 30% to 40% of the dose-escalation patients had been treated with checkpoint inhibitors. Partial responses were achieved by three dose-escalation patients, of whom one had hepatocellular carcinoma and two had cutaneous melanoma. Peripheral TCRbeta sequencing aimed to test whether ivuxolimab altered TCR sequence diversity and caused clonal T-cell expansion. The paper reports the monotherapy dose-escalation portion (N of about 47 patients) of the phase I ivuxolimab trial. Results and caveats for the whole study, not just this receptor: At doses from 0.1 to 3.0 mg/kg, clonal expansion was seen in both CD4+ and CD8+ blood T cells between baseline and week 6. After ivuxolimab, CD8+ T cells had more expanded clones than CD4+ T cells on average. Antigen specificity was not determined for the clonally expanded peripheral T cells. Low levels of normalized T-cell clonal expansion were also seen in some patients who did not respond. Partial responders in the 0.1-3.0 mg/kg groups had among the lowest normalized peripheral clonal expansion, especially among CD8+ T cells.

Comments on this clone: Its antigen specificity is not known. No much larger clone is present one base from it, and per-base qualities are unavailable.

Per the germline V gene, MRHNA is the CDR1 and SNTAGT is the CDR2. The trim is 0 bases for V and 1 base for J, with a gap of 3 bases between the germline ends. Including cysteine and phenylalanine, the CDR3 has 13 amino acids. This entry keeps only the CDR3 DNA: 39 bases, framed from base 1. The trial excluded patients who had a history of autoimmune disease or who were on systemic immunosuppression. In every dose cohort, peripheral blood was drawn for TCR sequencing at baseline, cycle 4 day 1, and cycle 7 day 1. Samples were obtained from an open-label, multicenter, first-in-human phase I dose-escalation trial of ivuxolimab. The trial enrolled adults with locally advanced or metastatic head and neck squamous cell, hepatocellular, melanoma or renal cell carcinoma. Before TCR sequencing, CD4+ T cells and CD8+ T cells from peripheral blood were sorted into separate populations. Genomic DNA was extracted from sorted cells for sequencing of the TCRbeta CDR3 region. The immunoSEQ Assay was used for sequencing of TCRbeta CDR3 regions. TCRdb provides this immuneACCESS table in a form limited to in-frame rearrangements. Some clones are lacking; in checked studies, under half of them reflect an unresolved V gene, and why the rest are absent is not known. The sample records about 25,000 clones, roughly 85% of which are singletons. Jointly, the top ten make up 42% of the sample.

This receptor chain uses TRBV6-4 and TRBJ1-1; no D segment can be confidently identified. The receptor was isolated from an adult with an advanced solid tumor such as melanoma, head and neck, liver or kidney cancer. The input for sequencing was CD4+ or CD8+ T cells sorted from blood, taken in a trial of the OX40 agonist ivuxolimab. The CDR3 reads as follows: CASSDSQNTEAFF. The nucleotides are TGTGCCAGCAGTGACTCACAGAACACTGAAGCTTTCTTT.